This TCR beta chain appears in the sequencing data of a study of T-cell reconstitution after alpha-beta-depleted transplantation in children. Germline V CDR1 and CDR2: MRHNA, SNTAGT. This CDR3 is built from 13 residues. Trimming shortened V by 2 bases and J by 0 bases, and 5 bases separated the two germline ends. Unique molecular identifiers were used in preparing the TCRbeta library. TCRdb processed the PCR reads anew with MiXCR; each CDR3 protein has one entry. Altogether about 400,000 distinct CDR3 sequences are present, roughly 22% being singletons, with the ten largest covering around 4%. The starting material was PBMCs from the stem cell graft donor, obtained from the stem cell graft. The chain links TRBV6-4 to TRBJ2-7, with unresolved D. The receptor was derived from a human donor who donated a stem cell graft to a child with acute myeloid leukemia. The CDR3 DNA reads TGTGCCAGCAGTGACCTCCCCTCCTACGAGCAGTACTTC. This encodes CASSDLPSYEQYF.